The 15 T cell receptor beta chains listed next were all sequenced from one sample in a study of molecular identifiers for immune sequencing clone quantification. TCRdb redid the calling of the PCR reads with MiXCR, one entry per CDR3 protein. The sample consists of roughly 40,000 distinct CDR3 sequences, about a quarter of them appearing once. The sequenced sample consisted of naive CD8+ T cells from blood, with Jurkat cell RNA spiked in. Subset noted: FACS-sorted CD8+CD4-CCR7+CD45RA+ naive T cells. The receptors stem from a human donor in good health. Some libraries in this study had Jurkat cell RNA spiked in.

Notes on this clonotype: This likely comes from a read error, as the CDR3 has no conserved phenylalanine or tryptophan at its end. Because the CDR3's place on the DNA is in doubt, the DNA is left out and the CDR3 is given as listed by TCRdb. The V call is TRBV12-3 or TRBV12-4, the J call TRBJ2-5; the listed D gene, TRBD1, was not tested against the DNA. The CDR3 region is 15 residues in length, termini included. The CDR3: CASSPPGSAEETRYL.

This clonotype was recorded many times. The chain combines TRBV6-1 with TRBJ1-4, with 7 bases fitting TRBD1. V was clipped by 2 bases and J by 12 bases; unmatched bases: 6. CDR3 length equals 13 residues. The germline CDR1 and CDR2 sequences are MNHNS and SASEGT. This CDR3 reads CASSEIQGEELFF. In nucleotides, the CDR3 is TGTGCCAGCAGTGAAATCCAGGGGGAAGAACTGTTTTTT.

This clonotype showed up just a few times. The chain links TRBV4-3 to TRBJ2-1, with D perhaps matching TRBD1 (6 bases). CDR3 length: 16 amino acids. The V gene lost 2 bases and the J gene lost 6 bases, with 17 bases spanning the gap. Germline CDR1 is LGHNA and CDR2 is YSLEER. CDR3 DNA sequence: TGCGCCAGCAGCCAAAACAGGGTCAAGGCTGTCAATGAGCAGTTCTTC. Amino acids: CASSQNRVKAVNEQFF.

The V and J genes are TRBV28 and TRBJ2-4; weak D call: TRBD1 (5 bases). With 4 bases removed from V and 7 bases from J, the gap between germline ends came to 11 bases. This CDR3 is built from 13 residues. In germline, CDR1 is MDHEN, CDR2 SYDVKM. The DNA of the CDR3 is TGTGCCAGCAGTTCTAGACAGATTAACATTCAGTACTTC. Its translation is CASSSRQINIQYF.

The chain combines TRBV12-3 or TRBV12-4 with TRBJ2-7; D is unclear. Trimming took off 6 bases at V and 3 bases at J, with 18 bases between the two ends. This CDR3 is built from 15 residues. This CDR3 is CASSTSARSGYEQYF. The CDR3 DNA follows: TGTGCCAGCAGCACGTCTGCCCGGTCGGGCTACGAGCAGTACTTC.

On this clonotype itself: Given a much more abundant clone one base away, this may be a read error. The CDR3 sequence: CSARDLLRDRRKIYNEQFF. The CDR3 region has the DNA TGCAGTGCTAGAGATCTGCTTCGAGACCGCCGTAAGATCTACAATGAGCAGTTCTTC. The chain couples TRBV20-1 to TRBJ2-1; D not certain. CDR1 and CDR2 from the germline V gene are DFQATT and SNEGSKA (reference sequence). The CDR3 is made up of 19 amino acids. V was cut by 0 bases and J by 3 bases, with 24 bases left in between.

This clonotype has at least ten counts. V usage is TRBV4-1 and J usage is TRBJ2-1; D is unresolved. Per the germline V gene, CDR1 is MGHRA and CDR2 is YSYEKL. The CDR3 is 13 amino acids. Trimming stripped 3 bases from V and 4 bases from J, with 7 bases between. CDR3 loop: CASSQGLYNEQFF. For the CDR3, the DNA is TGCGCCAGCAGCCAGGGTCTTTACAATGAGCAGTTCTTC.

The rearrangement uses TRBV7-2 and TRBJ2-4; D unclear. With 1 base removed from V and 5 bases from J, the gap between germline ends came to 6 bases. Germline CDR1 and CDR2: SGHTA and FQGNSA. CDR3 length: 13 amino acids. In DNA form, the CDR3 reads TGTGCCAGCAGCTTAGACACAGAAAACATTCAGTACTTC. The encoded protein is CASSLDTENIQYF.

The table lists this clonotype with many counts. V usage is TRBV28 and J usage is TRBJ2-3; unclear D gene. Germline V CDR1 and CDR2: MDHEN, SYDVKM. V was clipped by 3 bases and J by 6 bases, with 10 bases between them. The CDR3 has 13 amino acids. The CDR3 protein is CASSFESRDTQYF. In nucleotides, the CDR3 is TGTGCCAGCAGTTTCGAGAGTAGGGATACGCAGTATTTT.

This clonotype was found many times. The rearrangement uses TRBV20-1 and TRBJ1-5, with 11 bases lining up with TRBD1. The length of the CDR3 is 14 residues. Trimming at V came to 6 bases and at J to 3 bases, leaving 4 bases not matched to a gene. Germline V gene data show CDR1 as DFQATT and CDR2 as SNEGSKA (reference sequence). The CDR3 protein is CSAVGQGANQPQHF. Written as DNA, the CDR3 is TGCAGTGCCGTTGGACAGGGGGCCAATCAGCCCCAGCATTTT.

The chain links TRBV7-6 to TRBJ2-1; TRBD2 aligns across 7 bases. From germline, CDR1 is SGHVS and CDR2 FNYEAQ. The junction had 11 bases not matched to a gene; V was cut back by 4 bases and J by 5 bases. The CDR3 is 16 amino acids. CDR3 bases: TGTGCCAGCAGCTCGTCCAGACTAGCCCCCCACAATGAGCAGTTCTTC. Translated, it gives CASSSSRLAPHNEQFF.

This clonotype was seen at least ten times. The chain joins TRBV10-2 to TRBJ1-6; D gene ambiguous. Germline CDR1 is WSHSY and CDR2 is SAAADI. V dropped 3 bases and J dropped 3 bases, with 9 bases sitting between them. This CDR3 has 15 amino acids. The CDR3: CASSDLGLYNSPLHF. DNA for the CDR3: TGCGCCAGCAGTGATTTGGGCCTCTATAATTCACCCCTCCACTTT.

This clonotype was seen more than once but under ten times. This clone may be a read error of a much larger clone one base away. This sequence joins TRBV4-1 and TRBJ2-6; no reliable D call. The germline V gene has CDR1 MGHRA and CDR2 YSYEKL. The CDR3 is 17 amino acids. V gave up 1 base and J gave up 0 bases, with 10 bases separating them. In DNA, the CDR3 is TGCGCCAGCAGCCAAGGCGATTCTTACTCTGGGGCCAACGTCCTGACTTTC. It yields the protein CASSQGDSYSGANVLTF.

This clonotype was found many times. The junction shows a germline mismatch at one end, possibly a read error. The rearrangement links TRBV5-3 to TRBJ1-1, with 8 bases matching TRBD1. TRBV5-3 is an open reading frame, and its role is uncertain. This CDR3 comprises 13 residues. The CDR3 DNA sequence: TGTGCCAGCAGCTGGACAGGGAGTAGTGAAGCTTTCTTT. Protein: CASSWTGSSEAFF.

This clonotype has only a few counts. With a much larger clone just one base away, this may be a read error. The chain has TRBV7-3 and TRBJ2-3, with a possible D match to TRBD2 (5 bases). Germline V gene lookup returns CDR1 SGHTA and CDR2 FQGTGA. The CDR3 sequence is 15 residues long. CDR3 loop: CASSPEGYPTATQYF. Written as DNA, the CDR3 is TGTGCCAGCAGCCCCGAGGGCTACCCCACAGCTACGCAGTATTTT.